This T cell receptor (beta chain) emerged from a study of OX40 agonist ivuxolimab in advanced cancers. Findings and caveats of the study: Low clonal expansion, among the lowest seen, marked partial responders at 0.1-3.0 mg/kg.

Comment on this clone: Its cognate antigen is unknown.

The assay was immunoSEQ multiplex PCR, and TCRdb's table has in-frame clones only and misses some. This repertoire shows about 78,000 clones, around 87% found once; its top ten account for 0.2% to 0.3%. Germline CDR1 is SGHTA and CDR2 is FQGNSA. The CDR3 contains 15 residues. Trimming pared 6 bases from V and 4 bases from J, leaving 15 bases between. This TCR was sampled from an adult with an advanced solid tumor such as melanoma, head and neck, liver or kidney cancer. The chain links TRBV7-2 to TRBJ2-2; no clear D gene. Sequenced material: CD4+ or CD8+ T cells sorted from blood, taken in a trial of the OX40 agonist ivuxolimab. The CDR3 region is CASRPFWGSTGELFF. The CDR3 nucleotides are TGTGCCAGCAGGCCCTTCTGGGGATCCACCGGGGAGCTGTTTTTT.